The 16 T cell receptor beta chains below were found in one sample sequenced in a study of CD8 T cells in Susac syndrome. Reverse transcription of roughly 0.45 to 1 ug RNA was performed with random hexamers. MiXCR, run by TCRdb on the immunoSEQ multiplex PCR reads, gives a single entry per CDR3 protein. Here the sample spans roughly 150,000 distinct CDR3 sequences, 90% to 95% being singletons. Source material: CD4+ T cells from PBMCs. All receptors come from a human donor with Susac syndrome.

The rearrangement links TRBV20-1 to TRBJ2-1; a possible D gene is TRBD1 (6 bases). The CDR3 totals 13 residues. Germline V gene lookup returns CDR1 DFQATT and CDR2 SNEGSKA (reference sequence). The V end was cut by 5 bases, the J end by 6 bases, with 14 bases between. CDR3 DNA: TGCAGTGCTGTTAAGGGGGTAGCCAATGAGCAGTTCTTC. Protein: CSAVKGVANEQFF.

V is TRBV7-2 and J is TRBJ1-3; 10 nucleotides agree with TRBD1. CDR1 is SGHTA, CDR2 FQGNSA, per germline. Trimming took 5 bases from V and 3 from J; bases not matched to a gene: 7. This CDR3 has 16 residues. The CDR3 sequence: CASSRQTGGGGNTIYF. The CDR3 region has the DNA TGTGCCAGCAGCCGTCAGACAGGGGGCGGTGGAAACACCATATATTTT.

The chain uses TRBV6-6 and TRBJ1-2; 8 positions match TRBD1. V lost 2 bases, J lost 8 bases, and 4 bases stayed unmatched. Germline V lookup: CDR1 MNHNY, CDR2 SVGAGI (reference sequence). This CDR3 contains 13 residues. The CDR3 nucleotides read TGTGCCAGCAGTTACGGACAGGGCAGGGGCTACACCTTC. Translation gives CASSYGQGRGYTF.

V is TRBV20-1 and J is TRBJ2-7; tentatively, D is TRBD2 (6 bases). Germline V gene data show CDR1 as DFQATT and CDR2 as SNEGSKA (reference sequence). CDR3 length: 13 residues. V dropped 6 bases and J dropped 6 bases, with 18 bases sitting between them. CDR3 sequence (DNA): TGCAGTGCCATGCCCCGATGGGGACTCGAGCAGTACTTC. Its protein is CSAMPRWGLEQYF.

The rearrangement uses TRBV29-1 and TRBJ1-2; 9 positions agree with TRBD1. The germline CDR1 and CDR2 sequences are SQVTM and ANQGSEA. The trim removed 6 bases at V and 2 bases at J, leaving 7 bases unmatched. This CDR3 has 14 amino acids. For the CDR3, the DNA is TGCAGCGTGGGACAGGGATATAGGAACTATGGCTACACCTTC. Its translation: CSVGQGYRNYGYTF.

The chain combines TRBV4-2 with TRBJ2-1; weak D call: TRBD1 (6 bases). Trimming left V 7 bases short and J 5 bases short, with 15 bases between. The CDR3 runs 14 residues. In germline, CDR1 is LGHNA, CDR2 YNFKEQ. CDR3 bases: TGTGCCAGCAACACAGGGCTGGGCAACAATGAGCAGTTCTTC. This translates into CASNTGLGNNEQFF.

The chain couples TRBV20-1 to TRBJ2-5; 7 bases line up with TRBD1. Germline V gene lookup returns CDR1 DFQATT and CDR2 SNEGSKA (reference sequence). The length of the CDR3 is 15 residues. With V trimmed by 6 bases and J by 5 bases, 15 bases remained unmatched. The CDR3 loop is CSAPPFGTARETQYF. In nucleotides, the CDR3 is TGCAGTGCCCCTCCGTTCGGGACAGCCCGGGAGACCCAGTACTTC.

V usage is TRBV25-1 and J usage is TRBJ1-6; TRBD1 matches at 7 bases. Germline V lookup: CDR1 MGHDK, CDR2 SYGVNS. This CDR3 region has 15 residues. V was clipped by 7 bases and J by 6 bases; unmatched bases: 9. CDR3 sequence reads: CASTSKGAANSPLHF. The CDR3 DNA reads TGTGCCAGCACATCGAAGGGGGCTGCTAATTCACCCCTCCACTTT.

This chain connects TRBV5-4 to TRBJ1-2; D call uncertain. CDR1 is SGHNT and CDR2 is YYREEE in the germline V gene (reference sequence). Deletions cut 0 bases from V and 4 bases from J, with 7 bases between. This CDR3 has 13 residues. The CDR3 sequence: CASSLDRVYGYTF. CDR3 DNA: TGTGCCAGCAGCTTGGACCGCGTCTATGGCTACACCTTC.

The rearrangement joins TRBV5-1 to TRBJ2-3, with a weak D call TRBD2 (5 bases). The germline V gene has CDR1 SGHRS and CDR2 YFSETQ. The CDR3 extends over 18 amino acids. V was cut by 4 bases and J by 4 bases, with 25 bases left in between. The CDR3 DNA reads TGCGCCAGCAGCCAGAGACCCCAGAGCCCTGAGGGAGCAGATACGCAGTATTTT. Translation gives CASSQRPQSPEGADTQYF.

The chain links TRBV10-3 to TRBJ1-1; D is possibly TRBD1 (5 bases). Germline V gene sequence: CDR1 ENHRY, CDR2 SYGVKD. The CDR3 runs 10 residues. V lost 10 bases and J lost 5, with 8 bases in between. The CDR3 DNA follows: TGTGCCACCTCAGGGACTGAAGCTTTCTTT. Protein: CATSGTEAFF.

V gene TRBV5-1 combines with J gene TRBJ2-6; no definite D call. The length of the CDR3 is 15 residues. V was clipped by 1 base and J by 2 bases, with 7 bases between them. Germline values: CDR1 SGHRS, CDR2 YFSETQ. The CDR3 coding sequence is TGCGCCAGCAGCTTGCAGTCTACTGGGGCCAACGTCCTGACTTTC. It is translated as CASSLQSTGANVLTF.

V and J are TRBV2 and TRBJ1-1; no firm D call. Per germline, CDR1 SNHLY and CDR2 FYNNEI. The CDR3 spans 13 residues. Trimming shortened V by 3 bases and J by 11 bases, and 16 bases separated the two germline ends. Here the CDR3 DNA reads TGTGCCAGCAGTGACACCCTAAGAACGGCCGCTTTCTTT. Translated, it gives CASSDTLRTAAFF.

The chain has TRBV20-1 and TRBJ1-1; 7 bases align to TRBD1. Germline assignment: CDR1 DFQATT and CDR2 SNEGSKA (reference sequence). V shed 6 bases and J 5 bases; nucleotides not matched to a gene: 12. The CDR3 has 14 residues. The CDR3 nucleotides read TGCAGTGCCACAGGAGGAGGGGGCCGGACTGAAGCTTTCTTT. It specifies CSATGGGGRTEAFF.

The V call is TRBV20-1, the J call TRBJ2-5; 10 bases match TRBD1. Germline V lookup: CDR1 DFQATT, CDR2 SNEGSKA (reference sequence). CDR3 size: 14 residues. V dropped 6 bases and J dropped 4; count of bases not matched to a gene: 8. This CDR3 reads CSAGGTGAGETQYF. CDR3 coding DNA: TGCAGTGCGGGAGGGACAGGGGCGGGAGAGACCCAGTACTTC.

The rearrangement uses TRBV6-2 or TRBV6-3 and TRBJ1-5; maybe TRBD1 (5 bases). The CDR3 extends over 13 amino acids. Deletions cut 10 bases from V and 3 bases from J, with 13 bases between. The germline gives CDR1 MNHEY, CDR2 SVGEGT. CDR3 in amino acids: CATVDSTNQPQHF. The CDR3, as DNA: TGTGCCACCGTAGACAGTACCAATCAGCCCCAGCATTTT.